This T cell receptor beta chain was captured in a study of T-cell reconstitution after alpha-beta-depleted transplantation in children. There are many counts of this clonotype. During its preparation, the TCRbeta library received unique molecular identifiers. Via MiXCR, TCRdb re-called the PCR reads, giving one row per CDR3 protein. This repertoire shows about 610,000 distinct CDR3 sequences, approximately 10% found once; its top ten account for less than 5%. The CDR3 sequence is 12 residues long. Germline V gene lookup returns CDR1 SQVTM and CDR2 ANQGSEA. V was pared by 6 bases and J by 1 base, with 10 bases between.

This TCR was sampled from a human donor who donated a stem cell graft to a child with acute myeloid leukemia. V and J are TRBV29-1 and TRBJ2-7, with D perhaps matching TRBD2 (6 bases). The sample here was PBMCs from the stem cell graft donor, taken from the stem cell graft. CDR3 protein: CSVLGGSYEQYF. The CDR3 DNA reads TGCAGCGTCCTTGGGGGGTCCTACGAGCAGTACTTC.